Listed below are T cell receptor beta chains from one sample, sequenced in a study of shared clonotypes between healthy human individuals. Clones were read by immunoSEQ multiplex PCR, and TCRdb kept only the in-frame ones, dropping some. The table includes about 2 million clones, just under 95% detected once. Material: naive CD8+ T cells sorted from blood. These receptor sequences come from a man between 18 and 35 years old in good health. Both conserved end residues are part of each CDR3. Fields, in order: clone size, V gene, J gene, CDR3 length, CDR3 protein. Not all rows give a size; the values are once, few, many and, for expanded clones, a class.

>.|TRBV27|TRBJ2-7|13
CASSPGRIYEQYF
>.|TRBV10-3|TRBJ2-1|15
CAISESTGGTNEQFF
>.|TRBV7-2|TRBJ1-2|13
CASSLDGMYGYTF
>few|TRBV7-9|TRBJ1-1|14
CASSFLQGGTEAFF
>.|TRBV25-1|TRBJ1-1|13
CASSDRGNTEAFF
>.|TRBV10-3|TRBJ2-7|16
CAISEYGQSDTYEQYF
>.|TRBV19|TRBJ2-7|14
CASSTGTRPGEQYF
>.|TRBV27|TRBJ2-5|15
CASTNRVGYQETQYF
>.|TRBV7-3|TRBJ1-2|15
CASSESGTGSYGYTF
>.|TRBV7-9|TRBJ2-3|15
CASSSHDRETDTQYF
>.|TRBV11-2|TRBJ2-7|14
CASSLGSRGNEQYF
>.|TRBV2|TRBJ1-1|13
CASSEGRSNEAFF
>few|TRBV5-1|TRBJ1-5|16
CASSLDGDRSNQPQHF
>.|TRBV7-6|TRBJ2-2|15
CASSLAQGNTGELFF
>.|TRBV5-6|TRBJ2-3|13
CASSADSTYTQYF
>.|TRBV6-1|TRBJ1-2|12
CASSEMRDSHTF
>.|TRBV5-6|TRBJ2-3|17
CASSLVGRLDRTDTQYF
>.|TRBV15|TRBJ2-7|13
CATSRESTYEQYF
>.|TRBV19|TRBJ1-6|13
CASLGQGDSPLHF
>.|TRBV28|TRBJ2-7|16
CASSGTGGLSSYEQYF
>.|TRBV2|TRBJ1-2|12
CASTDRGYGYTF
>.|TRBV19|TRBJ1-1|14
CASRDEQNNTEAFF
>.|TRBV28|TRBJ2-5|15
CASSRSSGTDETQYF
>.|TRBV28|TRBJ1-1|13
CASSLTRWTEAFF
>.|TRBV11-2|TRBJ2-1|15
CASSLELASDNEQFF
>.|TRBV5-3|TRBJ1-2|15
CARSLNNTSNYGYTF
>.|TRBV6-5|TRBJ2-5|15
CASSYSEGLEETQYF
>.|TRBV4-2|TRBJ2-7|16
CASSQEGGTASYEQYF
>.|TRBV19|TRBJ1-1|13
CASQEGGRTEAFF
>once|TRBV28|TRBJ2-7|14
CASLRRGALYEQYF
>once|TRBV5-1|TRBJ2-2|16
CASSTNRETNTGELFF
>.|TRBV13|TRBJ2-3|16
CASSLGTGELGNTQYF
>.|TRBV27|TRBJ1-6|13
CASKGRDNSPLHF
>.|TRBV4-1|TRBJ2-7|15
CASSLGTASLYEQYF
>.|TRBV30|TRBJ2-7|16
CAWSPTGTSGGSEQYF
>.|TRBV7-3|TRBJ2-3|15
CASSDSGGATDTQYF
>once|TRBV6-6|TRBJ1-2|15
CASIPGQGEDYGYTF
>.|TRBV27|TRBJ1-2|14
CASSFRGSNYGYTF
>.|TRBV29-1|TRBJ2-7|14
CSVTTSGLSYEQYF
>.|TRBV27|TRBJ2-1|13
CASSAGLYNEQFF
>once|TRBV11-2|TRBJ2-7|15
CASSSGTGTVYEQYF
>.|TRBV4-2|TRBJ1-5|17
CASSQDRGRAGDQPQHF
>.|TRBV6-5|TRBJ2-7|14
CASSPSTVSYEQYF
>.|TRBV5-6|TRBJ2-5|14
CASSFVDFGETQYF
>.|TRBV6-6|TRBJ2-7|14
CASISGEGIHEQYF
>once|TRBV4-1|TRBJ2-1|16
CASSQQTPSSYNEQFF
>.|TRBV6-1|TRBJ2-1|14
CATTGQLSYNEQFF
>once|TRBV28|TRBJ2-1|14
CASSSRGLNNEQFF
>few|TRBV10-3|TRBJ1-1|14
CAHYDEDKNTEAFF
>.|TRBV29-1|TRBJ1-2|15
CSVEDPAEANYGYTF
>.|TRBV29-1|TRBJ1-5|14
CSVLTEASNQPQHF
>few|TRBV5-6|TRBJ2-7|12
CASSWGDYEQYF
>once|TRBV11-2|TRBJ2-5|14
CASSAGLAEETQYF
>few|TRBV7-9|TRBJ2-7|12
CASSFGSYEQYF
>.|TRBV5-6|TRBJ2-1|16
CASSLYPGPDYNEQFF
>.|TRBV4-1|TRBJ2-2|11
CASHGEGELFF
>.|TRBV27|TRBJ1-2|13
CASSLGHTDGYTF